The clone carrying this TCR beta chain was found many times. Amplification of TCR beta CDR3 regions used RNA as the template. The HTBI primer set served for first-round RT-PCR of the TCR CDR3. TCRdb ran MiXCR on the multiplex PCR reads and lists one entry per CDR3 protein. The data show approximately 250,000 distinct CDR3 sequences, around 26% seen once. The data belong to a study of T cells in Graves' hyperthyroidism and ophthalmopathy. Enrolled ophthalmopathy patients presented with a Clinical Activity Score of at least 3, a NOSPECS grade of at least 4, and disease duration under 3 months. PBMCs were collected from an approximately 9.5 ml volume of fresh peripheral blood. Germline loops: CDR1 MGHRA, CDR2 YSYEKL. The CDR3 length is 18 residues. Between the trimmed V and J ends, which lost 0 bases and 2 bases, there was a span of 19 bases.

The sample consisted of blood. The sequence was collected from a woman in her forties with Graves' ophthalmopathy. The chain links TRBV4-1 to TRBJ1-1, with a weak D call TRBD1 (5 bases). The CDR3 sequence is CASSQERRGGTTNTEAFF. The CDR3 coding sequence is TGCGCCAGCAGCCAAGAAAGACGAGGAGGGACGACTAACACTGAAGCTTTCTTT.